This T cell receptor (beta chain) was sequenced for a study of human T cells and chemical hapten exposure. This clonotype was seen a few times. TCRdb used MiXCR to reprocess the RACE reads, holding one entry per CDR3 protein. The repertoire holds about 77,000 distinct CDR3 sequences, approximately 8.1% seen once, with roughly 1.6% in the top ten. Time point meaning: healthy volunteer bleed at 6 weeks. Researchers extracted total RNA from unfractionated whole blood. V was shortened by 6 bases and J by 0 bases, with 12 bases between the two germline ends. Looked up from germline, CDR1 is MRHNA and CDR2 is SNTAGT. The CDR3 extends over 15 amino acids.

The sample comprised whole blood. The receptor was isolated from a female donor in good health. Some clones in this sample may be carry-over from other donors' samples. The V call is TRBV6-4, the J call TRBJ2-1, with unresolved D. Here the CDR3 reads CASSFDAASYNEQFF. The CDR3 nucleotides read TGTGCCAGCAGCTTCGACGCCGCCTCCTACAATGAGCAGTTCTTC.